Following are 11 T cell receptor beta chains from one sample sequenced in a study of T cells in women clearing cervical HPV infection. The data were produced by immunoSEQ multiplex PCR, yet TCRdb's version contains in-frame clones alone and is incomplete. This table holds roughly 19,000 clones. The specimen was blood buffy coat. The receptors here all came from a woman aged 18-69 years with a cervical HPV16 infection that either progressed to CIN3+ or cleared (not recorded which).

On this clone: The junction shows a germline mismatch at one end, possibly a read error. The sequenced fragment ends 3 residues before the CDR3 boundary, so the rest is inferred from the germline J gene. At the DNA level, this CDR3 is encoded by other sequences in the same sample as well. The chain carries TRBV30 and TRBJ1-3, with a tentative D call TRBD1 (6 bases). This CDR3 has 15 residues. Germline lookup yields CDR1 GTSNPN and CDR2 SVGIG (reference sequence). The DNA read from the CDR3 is TGTGCCTGGAGGAGGGGACAAAGCTCTGGAAACACT. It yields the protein CAWRRGQSSGNT. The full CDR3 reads CAWRRGQSSGNTIYF.

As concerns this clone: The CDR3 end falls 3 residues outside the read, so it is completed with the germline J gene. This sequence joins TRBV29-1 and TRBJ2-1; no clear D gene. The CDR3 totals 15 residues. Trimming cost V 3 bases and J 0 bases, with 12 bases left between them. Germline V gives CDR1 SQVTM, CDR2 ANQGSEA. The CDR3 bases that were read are TGCAGCGTTGATCTAACGCTAAGCTCCTACAATGAG. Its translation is CSVDLTLSSYNE. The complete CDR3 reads CSVDLTLSSYNEQFF.

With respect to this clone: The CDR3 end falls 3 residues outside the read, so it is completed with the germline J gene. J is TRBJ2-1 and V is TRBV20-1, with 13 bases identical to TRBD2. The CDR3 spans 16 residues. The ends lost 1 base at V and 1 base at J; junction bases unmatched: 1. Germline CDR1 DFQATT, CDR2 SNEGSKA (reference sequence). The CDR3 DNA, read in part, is TGCAGTGCTAGAGGGACTAGCGGGAGATCCTACAATGAG. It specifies CSARGTSGRSYNE. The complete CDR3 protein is CSARGTSGRSYNEQFF.

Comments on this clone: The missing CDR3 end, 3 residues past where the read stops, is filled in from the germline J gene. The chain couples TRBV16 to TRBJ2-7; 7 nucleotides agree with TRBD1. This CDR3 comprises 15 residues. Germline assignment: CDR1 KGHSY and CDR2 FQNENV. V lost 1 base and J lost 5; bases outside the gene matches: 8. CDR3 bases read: TGTGCCAGCAGCCAATTAAGCCTAGGGGGCCACGAG. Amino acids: CASSQLSLGGHE. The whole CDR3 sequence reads CASSQLSLGGHEQYF.

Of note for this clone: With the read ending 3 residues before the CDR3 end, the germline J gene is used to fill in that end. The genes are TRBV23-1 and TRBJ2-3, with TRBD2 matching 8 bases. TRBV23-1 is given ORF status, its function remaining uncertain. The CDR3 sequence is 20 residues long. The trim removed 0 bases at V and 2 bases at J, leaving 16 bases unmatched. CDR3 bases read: TGCGCCAGCAGTCAATCGGTGGCGCTAGCGGGTCCGGGGCACACAGATACG. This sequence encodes CASSQSVALAGPGHTDT. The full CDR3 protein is CASSQSVALAGPGHTDTQYF.

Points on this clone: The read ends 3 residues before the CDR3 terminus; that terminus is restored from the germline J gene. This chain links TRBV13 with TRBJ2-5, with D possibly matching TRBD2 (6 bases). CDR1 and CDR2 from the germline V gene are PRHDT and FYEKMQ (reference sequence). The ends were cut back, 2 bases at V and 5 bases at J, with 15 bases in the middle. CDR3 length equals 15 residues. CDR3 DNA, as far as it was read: TGTGCCAGCAGCTTATATAGCGCGGGGCGGGAGACC. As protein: CASSLYSAGRET. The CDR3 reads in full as CASSLYSAGRETQYF.

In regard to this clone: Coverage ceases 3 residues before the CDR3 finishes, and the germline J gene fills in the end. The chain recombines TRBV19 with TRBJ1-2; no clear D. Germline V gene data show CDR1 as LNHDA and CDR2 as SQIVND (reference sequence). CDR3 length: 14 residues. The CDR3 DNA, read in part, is TGTGCCAGTAAAACGACCAGGTCGGCAGATACC. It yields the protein CASKTTRSADT. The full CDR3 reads CASKTTRSADTYTF.

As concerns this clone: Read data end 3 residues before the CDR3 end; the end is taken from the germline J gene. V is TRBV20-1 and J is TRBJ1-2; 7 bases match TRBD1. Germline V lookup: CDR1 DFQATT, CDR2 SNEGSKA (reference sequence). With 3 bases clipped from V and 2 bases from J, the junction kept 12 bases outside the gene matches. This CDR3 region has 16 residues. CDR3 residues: CSARGDSRHTNYGYTF. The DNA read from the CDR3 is TGCAGTGCTAGGGGGGACAGCCGCCATACCAACTATGGC.

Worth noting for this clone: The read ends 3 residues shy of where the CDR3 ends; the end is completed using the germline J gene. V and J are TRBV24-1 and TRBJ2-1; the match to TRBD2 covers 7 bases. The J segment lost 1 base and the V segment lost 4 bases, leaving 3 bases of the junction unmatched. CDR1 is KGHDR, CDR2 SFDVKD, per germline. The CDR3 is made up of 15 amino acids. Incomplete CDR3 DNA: TGTGCCACCAGTGAGCGGACTAGTTCCTACAATGAG. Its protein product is CATSERTSSYNE. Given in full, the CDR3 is CATSERTSSYNEQFF.

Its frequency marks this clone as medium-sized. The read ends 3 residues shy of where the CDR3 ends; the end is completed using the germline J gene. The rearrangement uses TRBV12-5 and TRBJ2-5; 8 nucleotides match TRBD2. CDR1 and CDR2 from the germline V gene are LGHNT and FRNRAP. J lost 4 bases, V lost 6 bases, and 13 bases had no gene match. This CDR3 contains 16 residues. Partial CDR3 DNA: TGTGCTAGTGGCCGGGGGGGGGCCGGGAATTCAGAGACC. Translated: CASGRGGAGNSET. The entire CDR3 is CASGRGGAGNSETQYF.

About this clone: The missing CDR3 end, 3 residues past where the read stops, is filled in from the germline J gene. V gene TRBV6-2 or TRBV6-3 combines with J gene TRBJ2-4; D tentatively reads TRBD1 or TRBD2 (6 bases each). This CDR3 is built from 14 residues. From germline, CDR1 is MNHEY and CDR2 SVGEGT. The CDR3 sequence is CASSLQGGFYGQYF. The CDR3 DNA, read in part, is TGTGCCAGCAGTCTACAGGGAGGATTCTATGGT.